This T cell receptor (beta chain) is from a study of T-cell memory formation after mild COVID-19. Turning to the study itself: Most TCR clusters belonged to a single donor.

TCRdb used MiXCR to reprocess the 5' RACE reads, holding one entry per CDR3 protein. The table shows 300,000 to 350,000 distinct CDR3 sequences, with approximately 19% occurring only once. General observations from the study: Pre-infection memory held some responding clones, suggesting pre-existing cross-reactive T cells responded. The study found balanced CD4/CD8 in clones contracting day 15 to 85 and a CD4+ lean in later expanders.

Trimming removed 6 bases from V and 4 bases from J, with 13 bases in between. The CDR3 has 13 amino acids. Germline CDR1 is DFQATT and CDR2 is SNEGSKA (reference sequence). Remarks on this clonotype: Its specificity is unknown.

Specimen: PBMCs or a T cell subset sorted from them (not recorded which). The TCR originated in a man younger than 35 who had mild COVID-19 (a few samples of this study predate the infection). Cell type and time point are not known. This chain links TRBV20-1 with TRBJ1-5; weak D call: TRBD1 (5 bases). CDR3 amino acids: CSAWGRGNQPQHF. The CDR3 coding sequence is TGCAGTGCCTGGGGACGGGGGAATCAGCCCCAGCATTTT.